The 21 T cell receptor beta chains in this list originate from one sample, sequenced in a study of blood T cell repertoires in COVID-19. Some clones are missing from TCRdb's copy, which holds only in-frame ones; the method was immunoSEQ multiplex PCR. This table holds approximately 210,000 clones, about 90% found once. What was sequenced was peripheral blood. The source of these receptors is a man aged 25 to 40 with acute or convalescent COVID-19.

This CDR3 is CATAAGTSNEKLFF. CDR3 in DNA: TGTGCTACGGCGGCCGGGACATCCAATGAAAAACTGTTTTTT. The chain joins TRBV10-3 to TRBJ1-4, with a tentative D call TRBD1 (6 bases). Germline V gene lookup returns CDR1 ENHRY and CDR2 SYGVKD. This CDR3 is 14 amino acids long.

The rearrangement joins TRBV9 to TRBJ1-4; TRBD1 is a possible D gene (5 bases). CDR1 and CDR2 from the germline V gene are SGDLS and YYNGEE. The ends were cut back, 4 bases at V and 8 bases at J, with 15 bases in the middle. The CDR3 sequence is 14 residues long. This CDR3 is CASSPRGGTEKLFF. CDR3 in DNA: TGTGCCAGCAGCCCCCGGGGGGGTACCGAAAAACTGTTTTTT.

Worth noting for this clone: The junction differs from germline at one of its ends, possibly a read error. The chain uses TRBV5-6 and TRBJ1-2, with TRBD1 matching 8 bases. There are 16 residues in the CDR3. The germline CDR1 and CDR2 sequences are SGHDT and YYEEEE. CDR3 in amino acids: CASSPWGTGAKYGYTF. CDR3 in DNA: TGTGCCAGCAGCCCCTGGGGGACAGGAGCTAAATATGGCTACACCTTC.

The chain combines TRBV5-1 with TRBJ1-6; D remains ambiguous. Germline V lookup: CDR1 SGHRS, CDR2 YFSETQ. V dropped 0 bases and J dropped 9 bases, with 10 bases sitting between them. The CDR3 spans 14 residues. CDR3 in amino acids: CASSLELVGSPLHF. In nucleotides, the CDR3 is TGCGCCAGCAGCTTGGAACTAGTGGGTTCACCCCTCCACTTT.

The rearrangement uses TRBV5-4 and TRBJ2-3, with a tentative D call TRBD2 (6 bases). The CDR3 has 14 residues. Germline V gene data show CDR1 as SGHNT and CDR2 as YYREEE (reference sequence). The V gene lost 0 bases and the J gene lost 4 bases, with 9 bases spanning the gap. The CDR3 sequence is CASSLETSADTQYF. As DNA, the CDR3 is TGTGCCAGCAGCTTGGAGACTAGTGCAGATACGCAGTATTTT.

This chain links TRBV21-1 with TRBJ1-2. TRBV21-1 is given as a pseudogene. This CDR3 has 10 amino acids. The CDR3, as DNA: TGTGAACCAGGAGGCGATGGCTACACCTTC. Its translation: CEPGGDGYTF.

The gene calls are TRBV14 and TRBJ2-7; D gene ambiguous. This CDR3 has 12 amino acids. Looked up from germline, CDR1 is SGHDN and CDR2 is FVKESK. Trimming took off 5 bases at V and 5 bases at J, with 10 bases between the two ends. CDR3 in DNA: TGTGCCAGCAGCTCCCCCTTCCACGAGCAGTACTTC. Translation: CASSSPFHEQYF.

The V gene is TRBV7-3, the J gene TRBJ1-1; D gene uncertain. Deletions cut 3 bases from V and 1 base from J, with 6 bases between. Germline CDR1 is SGHTA and CDR2 is FQGTGA. The CDR3 runs 13 residues. The DNA of the CDR3 is TGTGCCAGCAGCTTCAAGCGGAACACTGAAGCTTTCTTT. Residues: CASSFKRNTEAFF.

This chain uses TRBV28 with TRBJ1-1; 7 nucleotides align to TRBD1. This CDR3 has 14 residues. Germline CDR1 and CDR2: MDHEN and SYDVKM. Germline trimming cut 3 bases from V and 7 bases from J; bases unmatched to any gene: 8. The CDR3 reads CASSLGQPGIEAFF. In DNA, the CDR3 is TGTGCCAGCAGTTTGGGACAGCCAGGGATTGAAGCTTTCTTT.

The chain recombines TRBV20-1 with TRBJ1-1; no clear D gene. The V gene lost 7 bases and the J gene lost 1 base, with 7 bases spanning the gap. The CDR3 is 11 residues long. The germline CDR1 and CDR2 sequences are DFQATT and SNEGSKA (reference sequence). Here the CDR3 reads CSGAGNTEAFF. CDR3 bases: TGCAGTGGGGCAGGGAACACTGAAGCTTTCTTT.

The chain has TRBV5-4 and TRBJ2-7, with 10 nucleotides matching TRBD1. This CDR3 has 15 amino acids. Unmatched junction bases numbered 4, after V lost 3 bases and J lost 1 base. CDR1 SGHNT and CDR2 YYREEE come from the germline V gene (reference sequence). The CDR3 bases are TGTGCCAGCAGCTGGACAGGGGGTGCGTCCTACGAGCAGTACTTC. Encoded protein: CASSWTGGASYEQYF. Full variable domain (rest looked up from reference TRBV5-4 and TRBJ2-7): ETGVTQSPTHLIKTRGQQVTLRCSSQSGHNTVSWYQQALGQGPQFIFQYYREEENGRGNFPPRFSGLQFPNYSSELNVNALELDDSALYLCASSWTGGASYEQYFGPGTRLTVT.

The chain uses TRBV19 and TRBJ2-1; 7 nucleotides align to TRBD1. The length of the CDR3 is 15 residues. CDR1 and CDR2 from the germline V gene are LNHDA and SQIVND (reference sequence). Trimming removed 5 bases from V and 4 bases from J; junction bases left unmatched: 8. In nucleotides, the CDR3 is TGTGCCAGTAGTTATGCCGGGACAGAGTACAATGAGCAGTTCTTC. Translated: CASSYAGTEYNEQFF.

This chain links TRBV12-3 or TRBV12-4 with TRBJ2-5, with D perhaps matching TRBD2 (6 bases). V lost 4 bases and J 3 bases, leaving 9 bases between the germline ends. The CDR3 spans 13 residues. The CDR3 DNA sequence: TGTGCCAGCAGTTGGCGGGGAGAAGAGACCCAGTACTTC. Amino acid sequence: CASSWRGEETQYF.

The rearrangement links TRBV7-2 to TRBJ2-3; D unresolved. V dropped 3 bases and J dropped 0 bases, with 7 bases sitting between them. Germline lookup yields CDR1 SGHTA and CDR2 FQGNSA. CDR3 length: 14 amino acids. The DNA for the CDR3 is TGTGCCAGCAGCTTCTACCGGAGCACAGATACGCAGTATTTT. Its protein is CASSFYRSTDTQYF.

This chain uses TRBV4-2 with TRBJ2-7; possibly TRBD2 for D (5 bases). This CDR3 is 15 amino acids long. Germline V gene data show CDR1 as LGHNA and CDR2 as YNFKEQ. V was pared by 1 base and J by 5 bases, with 15 bases between. CDR3 in amino acids: CASSQVSTSGDEQYF. In DNA, the CDR3 is TGTGCCAGCAGCCAAGTTTCCACATCCGGGGACGAGCAGTACTTC.

This chain connects TRBV2 to TRBJ1-2; a weak D match, TRBD1 (6 bases). CDR3 length equals 12 residues. Germline CDR1 SNHLY, CDR2 FYNNEI. V was pared by 3 bases and J by 5 bases, with 7 bases between. CDR3 nucleotides: TGTGCCAGCAGTGAGCAGGGGTATGGCTACACCTTC. It translates to CASSEQGYGYTF.

The chain couples TRBV12-5 to TRBJ1-6; TRBD1 aligns across 7 bases. V lost 6 bases and J lost 6; bases outside the gene matches: 8. CDR1 is LGHNT and CDR2 is FRNRAP in the germline V gene. This CDR3 has 15 residues. The CDR3 is CASGRDRTINSPLHF. The CDR3 DNA reads TGTGCTAGTGGCAGGGACAGAACTATTAATTCACCCCTCCACTTT.

This sequence joins TRBV5-4 and TRBJ1-1, with 10 nucleotides matching TRBD1. J gave up 0 bases and V 0 bases, and 5 bases lay outside the gene matches. CDR1 and CDR2 from the germline V gene are SGHNT and YYREEE (reference sequence). CDR3 length equals 17 residues. CDR3 DNA sequence: TGTGCCAGCAGCTTGGGACAGGGGGCCGCCATGAACACTGAAGCTTTCTTT. Translating it yields CASSLGQGAAMNTEAFF. Full variable domain (missing parts from reference TRBV5-4 and TRBJ1-1): ETGVTQSPTHLIKTRGQQVTLRCSSQSGHNTVSWYQQALGQGPQFIFQYYREEENGRGNFPPRFSGLQFPNYSSELNVNALELDDSALYLCASSLGQGAAMNTEAFFGQGTRLTVV.

In this sample, this clone turned up once. The V and J genes are TRBV20-1 and TRBJ2-7; 10 bases agree with TRBD2. After removal of 3 bases from V and 3 bases from J, the junction contained 5 bases not matched to a gene. The CDR3 has 14 amino acids. Per the germline V gene, CDR1 is DFQATT and CDR2 is SNEGSKA (reference sequence). This chain's CDR3 is CSASRAGGFYEQYF. In DNA, the CDR3 is TGCAGTGCTAGTAGAGCGGGGGGGTTCTACGAGCAGTACTTC.

The chain is built from TRBV19 and TRBJ1-2; D is unresolved. V lost 1 base to trimming and J lost 7 bases, with 16 bases between them. The CDR3 consists of 15 residues. CDR1 LNHDA and CDR2 SQIVND come from the germline V gene (reference sequence). CDR3 region: CASSIGAGMSGGYTF. The CDR3 nucleotides read TGTGCCAGTAGTATAGGTGCGGGGATGTCAGGTGGCTACACCTTC.

This clone was seen more than once but under ten times. The rearrangement links TRBV3-1 (or the pseudogene TRBV3-2) to TRBJ1-1; possibly TRBD1 for D (6 bases). Germline CDR1 is LGHDT and CDR2 is YNNKEL (reference sequence). The V end lost 4 bases, the J end lost 3 bases, and 15 bases lay between the germline ends. This CDR3 is 15 amino acids long. The CDR3 loop is CASSLRGGRDTEAFF. For the CDR3, the DNA is TGTGCCAGCAGCCTCAGGGGAGGGCGGGACACTGAAGCTTTCTTT.